What follows are 15 T cell receptor beta chains derived from one specimen sequenced in a study of T-cell memory formation after mild COVID-19 (dated by TCRdb to the early 2020s). The library came from 5' RACE. Reads for this sample came from an Illumina NovaSeq 6000. Starting from the raw public reads, TCRdb applied fastp trimming at Q25, assembled clones with MiXCR and retained in-frame beta chains. Under each unique CDR3 protein, matching rows form one entry showing the most common genes and DNA. For this sample there are over 300,000 distinct CDR3 sequences; 20% appear just once. The ten top clones hold under 25% of the sample. The material sequenced was PBMCs or a T cell subset sorted from them (not recorded which). These receptor sequences come from a man between 18 and 35 years old who had mild COVID-19 (a few samples of this study predate the infection). The sample titles of this study are shuffled in the database, so cell type and time point are left out; the donor was told from shared clones.

This chain connects TRBV11-2 to TRBJ2-5; a possible D gene is TRBD2 (6 bases). CDR3 length: 15 amino acids. CDR1 and CDR2 (germline): SGHAT, FQNNGV. Trimming cost V 5 bases and J 0 bases, with 13 bases left between them. The CDR3 region has the DNA TGTGCCAGCAGCGTGGCGGGGAGGTACCAAGAGACCCAGTACTTC. It encodes CASSVAGRYQETQYF. The variable domain in full, with the rest retrieved from reference TRBV11-2 and TRBJ2-5, is EAGVAQSPRYKIIEKRQSVAFWCNPISGHATLYWYQQILGQGPKLLIQFQNNGVVDDSQLPKDRFSAERLKGVDSTLKIQPAKLEDSAVYLCASSVAGRYQETQYFGPGTRLLVL.

The chain links TRBV20-1 to TRBJ2-7, with D maybe TRBD2 (5 bases). Trimming stripped 0 bases from V and 5 bases from J, with 5 bases between. The V gene's germline CDR1 is DFQATT and CDR2 SNEGSKA (reference sequence). CDR3 size: 11 residues. The CDR3 region is CSAREEDEQYF. The CDR3 DNA is TGCAGTGCTAGAGAGGAGGACGAGCAGTACTTC.

This clonotype was picked up many times. The rearrangement uses TRBV18 and TRBJ2-7; no firm D call. Germline lookup yields CDR1 KGHSH and CDR2 LQKENI. This CDR3 has 15 amino acids. Trimming took off 2 bases at V and 5 bases at J, with 16 bases between the two ends. CDR3 residues: CASSPFDSSADEQYF. The CDR3 DNA reads as TGTGCCAGCTCACCATTCGACTCCTCCGCGGACGAGCAGTACTTC.

A few counts support this clonotype. The chain is built from TRBV7-3 and TRBJ2-3; possible D gene TRBD1, 6 bases. Per germline, CDR1 SGHTA and CDR2 FQGTGA. There are 14 residues in the CDR3. V lost 5 bases and J 2 bases, leaving 11 bases between the germline ends. The CDR3 loop reads CASSPRGYTDTQYF. DNA of the CDR3: TGTGCCAGCAGCCCTAGGGGGTACACAGATACGCAGTATTTT.

This clonotype was observed a handful of times. The V and J genes are TRBV6-1 and TRBJ1-2; D gene ambiguous. CDR3 size: 13 residues. The germline gives CDR1 MNHNS, CDR2 SASEGT. V lost 6 bases and J lost 2, with 10 bases in between. The CDR3 nucleotides are TGTGCCAGCAGATCCGGAGGGAACTATGGCTACACCTTC. This sequence encodes CASRSGGNYGYTF.

This rearrangement joins TRBV11-3 to TRBJ2-2; the D gene is possibly TRBD1 (6 bases). Germline V gives CDR1 SGHNT, CDR2 YENEEA. The CDR3 has 16 amino acids. V lost 5 bases and J 6 bases, leaving 19 bases between the germline ends. The CDR3: CASSTWDTQGPGELFF. The DNA of the CDR3 is TGTGCCAGCAGCACTTGGGACACGCAAGGCCCCGGGGAGCTGTTTTTT.

This chain joins TRBV5-1 and TRBJ2-2; TRBD2 matches at 7 bases. J lost 3 bases, V lost 6 bases, and 5 bases had no gene match. Germline CDR1 and CDR2: SGHRS and YFSETQ. The CDR3 contains 14 residues. CDR3 nucleotides: TGCGCCAGCAATGGCGGGGGTTACACCGGGGAGCTGTTTTTT. Translating it yields CASNGGGYTGELFF.

There are a few counts of this clonotype. The rearrangement joins TRBV5-4 to TRBJ1-2; 8 bases map to TRBD1. Germline loops: CDR1 SGHNT, CDR2 YYREEE (reference sequence). Losses at the gene ends were 4 bases for V and 6 bases for J; bases not matched to a gene: 5. The CDR3 is 13 residues long. CDR3 sequence reads: CASSAQGANGYTF. The CDR3, as DNA: TGTGCCAGCAGCGCCCAGGGGGCAAATGGCTACACCTTC.

V gene TRBV7-9 combines with J gene TRBJ1-5; D not certain. There are 13 residues in the CDR3. V was clipped by 4 bases and J by 8 bases, with 12 bases between them. The germline V gene has CDR1 SEHNR and CDR2 FQNEAQ (reference sequence). CDR3 amino acids: CASSWALGEPQHF. As DNA, the CDR3 is TGTGCCAGCAGCTGGGCCCTCGGGGAGCCCCAGCATTTT.

Only a few counts were recorded for this clonotype. The chain has TRBV19 and TRBJ1-1; D is perhaps TRBD1 (6 bases). The CDR3 runs to 14 residues. CDR1 and CDR2 from the germline V gene are LNHDA and SQIVND (reference sequence). The germline V and J ends were trimmed by 9 bases and 5 bases, with 19 bases remaining between them. The CDR3 DNA is TGTGCCAGCCACGACCCCAGGGGAGGTACTGAAGCTTTCTTT. Encoded protein: CASHDPRGGTEAFF.

This clonotype was recorded a few times. V and J are TRBV12-3 or TRBV12-4 and TRBJ1-4, with D possibly matching TRBD1 (5 bases). V lost 7 bases to trimming and J lost 8 bases, with 14 bases between them. The CDR3 is 13 amino acids. CDR3 nucleotide sequence: TGTGCCAGCACCTTGGGGCACGGGGAAAAACTGTTTTTT. It codes for CASTLGHGEKLFF.

The CDR3 DNA reads as TGCAGTGCTAGCCCACTAGCGTACGCGAACACCGGGGAGCTGTTTTTT. Translated, it gives CSASPLAYANTGELFF. The chain combines TRBV20-1 with TRBJ2-2; the match to TRBD2 covers 7 bases. The germline V gene has CDR1 DFQATT and CDR2 SNEGSKA (reference sequence). V shed 3 bases, J shed 0 bases, and the junction held 7 bases outside the gene matches. This CDR3 has 16 residues.

The chain joins TRBV24-1 to TRBJ2-3, with D tentatively TRBD1 or TRBD2 (5 bases each). CDR1 is KGHDR and CDR2 is SFDVKD in the germline V gene. Trimming pared 9 bases from V and 4 bases from J, leaving 10 bases between. The CDR3 runs to 12 residues. Here the CDR3 reads CATGGVPDTQYF. The CDR3 DNA reads TGTGCCACCGGGGGTGTTCCAGATACGCAGTATTTT.

CDR3 sequence (DNA): TGCGCCAGCAGTGCGGGTTTTGGCGGGGGAGTCGGTTCAGATACGCAGTATTTT. This gives the protein CASSAGFGGGVGSDTQYF. The rearrangement links TRBV10-2 to TRBJ2-3, with 7 bases identical to TRBD2. CDR1 WSHSY and CDR2 SAAADI come from the germline V gene. V shed 4 bases, J shed 4 bases, and the junction held 17 bases outside the gene matches. CDR3 length equals 18 residues.

V usage is TRBV24-1 and J usage is TRBJ1-2, with TRBD1 as a possible D gene (6 bases). The CDR3 totals 13 residues. The ends were cut back, 9 bases at V and 6 bases at J, with 16 bases in the middle. Per germline, CDR1 KGHDR and CDR2 SFDVKD. CDR3 coding DNA: TGTGCCACCGCCGCCCCAGGGGATAATGGCTACACCTTC. It is translated as CATAAPGDNGYTF.